This T cell receptor beta chain was sequenced in a study of T cell responses to AZD1222 COVID-19 vaccine (dated by TCRdb to the early 2020s). General notes on the study: Because spike-specific TCR depth and breadth did not differ between the two schedules, AZD1222 recipients who got a second dose at roughly 4 weeks were pooled with those who got a second dose at roughly 12 weeks. A total of roughly 240 trial participants underwent TCR sequencing, of whom 200 to 220 received two doses of AZD1222 and around 25 received two doses of the MenACWY control vaccine. Trial participants were enrolled into age subgroups of 18-55, 56-69 and 70-plus years, which contained roughly 150, 30 and 60 TCR-sequenced participants, respectively. Results the study describes overall, beyond this receptor: The 56-69-year group was small, and its depth increase did not reach significance, likely because of low power. Because no day 14 peak-response samples were available, repertoires were characterized only after the peak T cell response. CD4 TCRs associated with the vaccine covered the entire spike protein, and the dominant responses were in regions 160-218 and 743-854. Most participants were white British and females outnumbered males, and the authors suggested that clonal diversity may have been underestimated. Only five or six AZD1222 recipients were SARS-CoV-2 seropositive at baseline, limiting conclusions about previously exposed vaccinees. Spike-specific TCR breadth and depth rose significantly after two AZD1222 doses compared with day 0 and with MenACWY recipients. Reportedly, almost half of the unique spike-specific TCRs recognized epitopes lying outside the regions that are mutated in the B.1.351 and B.1.1.7 variants.

Based on the germline V gene (reference sequence), the CDR1 and CDR2 sequences are MNHEY and SMNVEV. From cysteine to phenylalanine, the CDR3 is 17 amino acids long. The sequence is cut down to CDR3 DNA, 51 bases in frame from base 1. At the junction V is shortened by 3 bases and J by 5 bases; bases outside the gene matches: 12. Concerning this clone itself: It lacks a known antigen. One base away there is no much larger clone; base qualities are not given.

Interpreted using the paper, the time point label stands for: baseline before first vaccination. The vaccinee samples were drawn from two UK trials, COV001 and COV002, one of which was a single-blind randomized controlled phase 2/3 trial testing AZD1222 (ChAdOx1 nCoV-19) in healthy adults. For TCRbeta chain sequencing, PBMC samples from trial participants were taken at day 0 and at day 28 after the second dose. The CDR3 regions of human TCRbeta chains were analyzed by immunosequencing. For the original study's pipeline: Repertoire TCRs were checked for matches against a reference library of SARS-CoV-2-specific TCRs that had been generated using the MIRA antigen-specificity platform. Breadth meant the fraction of unique TCRs that were SARS-CoV-2-associated, whereas depth meant the fraction of total T cells that were SARS-CoV-2-associated. Using the MIRA data, every spike-specific TCR was mapped to the spike region that the TCR reacted to and assigned to either a CD4 or a CD8 class. Log10-transformed breadth and depth values were compared by one-way ANOVA with Sidak's multiple comparisons tests. The immuneACCESS repertoire file appears here via TCRdb, limited to in-frame rearrangements. These files lack a portion of the clones; in checked studies, under half of the deficit traces to unresolved V genes, and the cause of the others is not known. The V and J calls and clone size come from that table; D and trimming were worked out from the DNA. In this sample the table shows 100,000 to 150,000 clones, 70% to 90% of which occur a single time. The ten largest clones capture 1.5% to 1.7% of the sample.

The sequence derives from an adult in good health. The starting material was peripheral blood, obtained on day 0 of AZD1222 vaccination. Rearrangement joined TRBV27 to TRBJ1-5; TRBD1 matches 8 bases in the middle. The DNA is TGTGCCAGCAGTTTGTTTCAGGGGGCGACTTCCGATCAGCCCCAGCATTTT. This yields the protein CASSLFQGATSDQPQHF.